The 30 T cell receptor beta chains given below trace back to one sample, sequenced in a study of T-cell reconstitution after alpha-beta-depleted transplantation in children. For TCRbeta, the library was prepared with unique molecular identifiers. A single record per CDR3 protein comes from TCRdb applying MiXCR to the PCR reads. The data show about 370,000 distinct CDR3 sequences, 20% seen once. Sample: PBMCs from the stem cell graft donor, taken from the stem cell graft. The receptor set was obtained from a human donor who donated a stem cell graft to a child with acute myeloid leukemia.

This clonotype was detected only a few times. This chain links TRBV7-9 with TRBJ2-1, with TRBD2 as a possible D gene (5 bases). Germline-derived CDR1 and CDR2 are SEHNR and FQNEAQ (reference sequence). V was cut by 1 base and J by 7 bases, with 8 bases left in between. CDR3 length equals 13 residues. CDR3 amino acids: CASSLEEANEQFF. The CDR3 DNA reads TGTGCCAGCAGCTTAGAGGAGGCGAATGAGCAGTTCTTC.

The genes are TRBV5-1 and TRBJ2-7; 10 nucleotides line up with TRBD2. V gave up 0 bases and J gave up 4 bases; unmatched junction bases: 4. The CDR3 is 15 residues long. CDR1 and CDR2 (germline): SGHRS, YFSETQ. The CDR3 nucleotides read TGCGCCAGCAGCTTGGTGCCTAGCGGGAGATACGAGCAGTACTTC. The encoded protein is CASSLVPSGRYEQYF.

This clonotype showed up just a few times. The chain uses TRBV5-5 and TRBJ1-5; no firm D call. The CDR3 is made up of 14 amino acids. The germline V gene has CDR1 SGHKS and CDR2 YYEKEE (reference sequence). Deletions cut 2 bases from V and 2 bases from J, with 8 bases between. CDR3 DNA sequence: TGTGCCAGCAGCTTCGGCCGGGGCAATCAGCCCCAGCATTTT. This translates into CASSFGRGNQPQHF.

The rearrangement uses TRBV4-3 and TRBJ1-2, with 7 bases matching TRBD1. This CDR3 has 15 residues. J was trimmed by 1 base and V by 0 bases; bases with no gene match: 2. Germline V CDR1 and CDR2: LGHNA, YSLEER. CDR3 sequence reads: CASSQEYRGNYGYTF. The CDR3 DNA reads TGCGCCAGCAGCCAAGAGTACAGGGGTAACTATGGCTACACCTTC.

This clonotype came up a few times. The chain couples TRBV7-9 to TRBJ2-7; D is unresolved. The V end was cut by 2 bases, the J end by 3 bases, with 8 bases between. Germline CDR1 SEHNR, CDR2 FQNEAQ (reference sequence). This CDR3 contains 13 residues. CDR3 DNA: TGTGCCAGCAGCTTAAAAGGGAACTACGAGCAGTACTTC. Amino acids: CASSLKGNYEQYF. The full variable domain, in which reference TRBV7-9 and TRBJ2-7 provide the parts outside the CDR3, is DTGVSQNPRHKITKRGQNVTFRCDPISEHNRLYWYRQTLGQGPEFLTYFQNEAQLEKSRLLSDRFSAERPKGSFSTLEIQRTEQGDSAMYLCASSLKGNYEQYFGPGTRLTVT.

The V call is TRBV7-2, the J call TRBJ2-7, with TRBD2 matching over 8 bases. Germline V gives CDR1 SGHTA, CDR2 FQGNSA. The length of the CDR3 is 14 residues. J was trimmed by 4 bases and V by 5 bases; bases with no gene match: 7. The CDR3: CASSTSGSLYEQYF. The DNA of the CDR3 is TGTGCCAGCAGCACCAGCGGGAGTTTGTACGAGCAGTACTTC.

The genes are TRBV29-1 and TRBJ1-1; the D gene is possibly TRBD1 (5 bases). Trimming left V 4 bases short and J 5 bases short, with 14 bases between. There are 13 residues in the CDR3. Germline V gene sequence: CDR1 SQVTM, CDR2 ANQGSEA. CDR3 in DNA: TGCAGCGTTGGGACGGCCGGGGGGACTGAAGCTTTCTTT. This encodes CSVGTAGGTEAFF.

This clonotype appeared many times. The chain carries TRBV20-1 and TRBJ2-1; TRBD2 aligns across 8 bases. V lost 3 bases to trimming and J lost 8 bases; unmatched junction nucleotides: 9. Germline-derived CDR1 and CDR2 are DFQATT and SNEGSKA (reference sequence). CDR3 size: 14 residues. The CDR3 loop is CSASASGREDEQFF. The CDR3 DNA reads as TGCAGTGCTAGCGCCAGCGGGAGAGAAGATGAGCAGTTCTTC.

Only a few counts were recorded for this clonotype. The chain carries TRBV5-1 and TRBJ1-5, with 8 bases lining up with TRBD1. The CDR3 covers 15 residues. V lost 2 bases, J lost 7 bases, and 8 bases stayed unmatched. The germline V gene has CDR1 SGHRS and CDR2 YFSETQ. The CDR3 spells CASSFQGAPGQPQHF. CDR3 coding DNA: TGCGCCAGCAGCTTTCAGGGGGCGCCTGGACAGCCCCAGCATTTT. Full variable domain (missing parts from reference TRBV5-1 and TRBJ1-5): KAGVTQTPRYLIKTRGQQVTLSCSPISGHRSVSWYQQTPGQGLQFLFEYFSETQRNKGNFPGRFSGRQFSNSRSEMNVSTLELGDSALYLCASSFQGAPGQPQHFGDGTRLSIL.

This clonotype was recorded many times. This rearrangement joins TRBV20-1 to TRBJ2-1; 7 nucleotides align to TRBD2. CDR1 DFQATT and CDR2 SNEGSKA come from the germline V gene (reference sequence). The CDR3 sequence is 14 residues long. V was pared by 5 bases and J by 9 bases, with 13 bases of the junction left unmatched. Written as DNA, the CDR3 is TGCAGTGCTCAGCGGGACCCGGCTTTGGGTGAGCAGTTCTTC. This gives the protein CSAQRDPALGEQFF.

This clonotype was detected a few times. V is TRBV12-3 or TRBV12-4 and J is TRBJ2-7, with a weak D call TRBD2 (6 bases). The CDR3 has 14 amino acids. V gave up 3 bases and J gave up 3 bases, with 12 bases separating them. The CDR3 here is CASSFPSASYEQYF. CDR3 bases: TGTGCCAGCAGTTTCCCTAGCGCGAGCTACGAGCAGTACTTC.

At least ten counts were recorded for this clonotype. The gene calls are TRBV12-3 or TRBV12-4 and TRBJ1-5; no reliable D call. With 1 base removed from V and 0 bases from J, the gap between germline ends came to 7 bases. This CDR3 is 15 amino acids long. This CDR3 is CASSLVQNSNQPQHF. In DNA, the CDR3 is TGTGCCAGCAGTTTAGTCCAGAATAGCAATCAGCCCCAGCATTTT.

About this clonotype: Just one base apart from a much larger clone, this may be a read error. The chain couples TRBV20-1 to TRBJ2-1; the D is unclear. Germline assignment: CDR1 DFQATT and CDR2 SNEGSKA (reference sequence). CDR3 length: 12 residues. This CDR3 is CSANALYNEEFF. DNA of the CDR3: TGCAGTGCTAACGCGCTTTACAATGAGGAGTTCTTC.

The rearrangement joins TRBV5-1 to TRBJ2-1; weak D call: TRBD1 (6 bases). The ends were cut back, 0 bases at V and 3 bases at J, with 10 bases in the middle. Per the germline V gene, CDR1 is SGHRS and CDR2 is YFSETQ. The CDR3 has 15 residues. CDR3 coding DNA: TGCGCCAGCAGCTTGGGACAGGAAGGCTACAATGAGCAGTTCTTC. This gives the protein CASSLGQEGYNEQFF.

This clonotype was counted between two and nine times. The V call is TRBV9, the J call TRBJ1-1; D possibly corresponds to TRBD1 (6 bases). The CDR3 runs 15 residues. V was shortened by 4 bases and J by 2 bases, with 15 bases between the two germline ends. Looked up from germline, CDR1 is SGDLS and CDR2 is YYNGEE. Here the CDR3 reads CASSPRDKFNTEAFF. The CDR3 bases are TGTGCCAGCAGCCCCCGGGACAAATTTAACACTGAAGCTTTCTTT.

This clonotype has a handful of counts. The genes are TRBV7-2 and TRBJ2-7; D possibly uses TRBD1 or TRBD2 (6 bases each). Germline lookup yields CDR1 SGHTA and CDR2 FQGNSA. There are 16 residues in the CDR3. Trimming took 9 bases from V and 0 from J, leaving 21 bases between them. In DNA form, the CDR3 reads TGTGCCAGTCTCGGGGGCATAATCCATAACTCCTACGAGCAGTACTTC. Its protein is CASLGGIIHNSYEQYF.

This clonotype turned up a few times. The chain couples TRBV7-9 to TRBJ2-7, with 12 positions matching TRBD2. Germline CDR1 SEHNR, CDR2 FQNEAQ (reference sequence). V lost 2 bases to trimming and J lost 2 bases; unmatched junction nucleotides: 4. The CDR3 runs 16 residues. CDR3 region: CASSLTTSGRTYEQYF. CDR3 in DNA: TGTGCCAGCAGCTTAACGACTAGCGGGAGAACCTACGAGCAGTACTTC. Variable domain in full (rest from reference TRBV7-9 and TRBJ2-7): DTGVSQNPRHKITKRGQNVTFRCDPISEHNRLYWYRQTLGQGPEFLTYFQNEAQLEKSRLLSDRFSAERPKGSFSTLEIQRTEQGDSAMYLCASSLTTSGRTYEQYFGPGTRLTVT.

In its sample, this clonotype was seen many times. The V call is TRBV20-1, the J call TRBJ2-3; TRBD1 is a possible D gene (6 bases). CDR1 is DFQATT, CDR2 SNEGSKA, per germline (reference sequence). Trimming removed 3 bases from V and 2 bases from J, with 12 bases in between. The CDR3 consists of 14 residues. The CDR3 protein is CSARLQGPTDTQYF. In DNA form, the CDR3 reads TGCAGTGCTAGGTTGCAGGGGCCCACAGATACGCAGTATTTT.

The sample holds a few counts of this clonotype. The chain employs TRBV27 and TRBJ2-5, with TRBD2 matching 7 bases. The junction had 11 bases not matched to a gene; V was cut back by 2 bases and J by 5 bases. The germline V gene has CDR1 MNHEY and CDR2 SMNVEV (reference sequence). The CDR3 loop spans 16 amino acids. The CDR3 here is CASSLRASTSLETQYF. The CDR3, as DNA: TGTGCCAGCAGTTTACGCGCCTCGACTAGCCTGGAGACCCAGTACTTC.

In this sample, this clonotype turned up many times. The chain employs TRBV29-1 and TRBJ2-2; maybe TRBD2 (6 bases). The CDR3 totals 13 residues. The germline V gene encodes CDR1 SQVTM and CDR2 ANQGSEA. The germline V and J ends were trimmed by 7 bases and 2 bases, with 11 bases remaining between them. In DNA form, the CDR3 reads TGCAGCGCTGTGGGACTTAACACCGGGGAGCTGTTTTTT. This codes for CSAVGLNTGELFF.

Ten or more counts support this clonotype. The gene calls are TRBV20-1 and TRBJ2-7; 7 positions match TRBD2. Germline-derived CDR1 and CDR2 are DFQATT and SNEGSKA (reference sequence). The length of the CDR3 is 13 residues. The V and J ends lost 5 bases and 0 bases, in that order; junction bases with no gene match: 4. The chain's CDR3 is CSAHSGSSYEQYF. CDR3 coding DNA: TGCAGTGCTCATAGCGGGTCCTCCTACGAGCAGTACTTC.

This clonotype appeared many times. The chain employs TRBV12-3 or TRBV12-4 and TRBJ2-1, with D tentatively TRBD1 (6 bases). V was cut by 2 bases and J by 0 bases, with 8 bases left in between. This CDR3 has 15 amino acids. CDR3: CASSLQGISYNEQFF. Here the CDR3 DNA reads TGTGCCAGCAGTTTACAGGGGATCTCCTACAATGAGCAGTTCTTC.

This clonotype was seen at least ten times. The J gene is TRBJ2-5, the V gene TRBV4-1; D gene ambiguous. Germline CDR1 is MGHRA and CDR2 is YSYEKL. The CDR3 length is 13 residues. V was clipped by 4 bases and J by 5 bases, with 11 bases between them. The CDR3 region has the DNA TGCGCCAGCAGCCCACGCAATAGCGAGACCCAGTACTTC. Amino acids: CASSPRNSETQYF.

Here the CDR3 DNA reads TGTGCCAGCAGCCACGGGACAGAGCAAGAGACCCAGTACTTC. Protein product: CASSHGTEQETQYF. This chain links TRBV7-9 with TRBJ2-5; 7 bases align to TRBD1. Germline assignment: CDR1 SEHNR and CDR2 FQNEAQ (reference sequence). The CDR3 length is 14 residues. After removal of 5 bases from V and 2 bases from J, the junction contained 5 bases not matched to a gene.

This clonotype was counted at least ten times. The chain couples TRBV2 to TRBJ1-4; 10 bases agree with TRBD1. Germline V gives CDR1 SNHLY, CDR2 FYNNEI. Trimming took 5 bases from V and 8 from J; bases not matched to a gene: 8. CDR3 size: 15 residues. CDR3 nucleotides: TGTGCCAGCAGTAGGAGCCGGGACAGGGGAGAAAAACTGTTTTTT. Its protein is CASSRSRDRGEKLFF.

The chain uses TRBV6-2 or TRBV6-3 and TRBJ2-1; weak D call: TRBD2 (6 bases). The CDR3 sequence is 16 residues long. The germline V and J ends were trimmed by 2 bases and 7 bases, with 18 bases remaining between them. Germline V gives CDR1 MNHEY, CDR2 SVGEGT. This CDR3 reads CASSYVPGLRGNEQFF. DNA of the CDR3: TGTGCCAGCAGTTACGTACCGGGACTCCGGGGTAATGAGCAGTTCTTC.

Only a few counts were recorded for this clonotype. This chain joins TRBV27 and TRBJ1-3; D ambiguous. The CDR3 sequence is 15 residues long. V gave up 5 bases and J gave up 2 bases, with 13 bases separating them. Germline assignment: CDR1 MNHEY and CDR2 SMNVEV (reference sequence). The CDR3 region has the DNA TGTGCCAGCAGTCCCCGGGGATCCGCTGGAAACACCATATATTTT. Encoded protein: CASSPRGSAGNTIYF.

This clonotype was recorded many times. Written as DNA, the CDR3 is TGCGCCAGCAGCCAAGGACACGTTAACACCGGGGAGCTGTTTTTT. Translation: CASSQGHVNTGELFF. The chain is built from TRBV4-1 and TRBJ2-2; the D is unclear. The CDR3 totals 15 residues. The germline CDR1 and CDR2 sequences are MGHRA and YSYEKL. Trimming shortened V by 1 base and J by 2 bases, and 8 bases separated the two germline ends.

The sample holds a few counts of this clonotype. The chain recombines TRBV4-2 with TRBJ2-7, with unresolved D. CDR1 is LGHNA and CDR2 is YNFKEQ in the germline V gene. Trimming removed 4 bases from V and 5 bases from J, with 12 bases in between. CDR3 size: 13 residues. In DNA form, the CDR3 reads TGTGCCAGCAGCCGAGACTCTAATGACGAGCAGTACTTC. It is translated as CASSRDSNDEQYF.

This clonotype was observed a handful of times. V gene TRBV5-1 combines with J gene TRBJ2-7, with 9 bases that match TRBD2. This CDR3 is 14 amino acids long. CDR1 and CDR2 (germline): SGHRS, YFSETQ. J lost 5 bases, V lost 4 bases, and 7 bases had no gene match. The CDR3 DNA reads as TGCGCCAGCAGCCTGGGACTAGCTACTGACGAGCAGTACTTC. It encodes CASSLGLATDEQYF.